Each of the 10 T cell receptor beta chains below was sequenced from the same sample in a study of PD-L1 blockade in urothelial cancer. Time point given: pretreatment peripheral blood. Clones were read by immunoSEQ multiplex PCR, and TCRdb kept only the in-frame ones, dropping some. The repertoire consists of around 130,000 clones, with 70% to 85% occurring once and the leading ten covering 3.2%. The sample consisted of PBMCs, taken around atezolizumab (anti-PD-L1) treatment. These receptors all come from a man aged 50 to 59 with urothelial cancer.

The CDR3 nucleotides read TGTGCCAGCAGGGCCCTAGCGGGAGGCTACAGCGAGCAGTACTTC. Translating gives CASRALAGGYSEQYF. The genes are TRBV6-6 and TRBJ2-7; 11 positions agree with TRBD2. The CDR3 is made up of 15 amino acids. Germline CDR1 MNHNY, CDR2 SVGAGI (reference sequence). The ends lost 6 bases at V and 6 bases at J; junction bases unmatched: 10.

The rearrangement uses TRBV19 and TRBJ2-2; D is perhaps TRBD2 (6 bases). Germline CDR1 is LNHDA and CDR2 is SQIVND (reference sequence). The CDR3 has 17 amino acids. The V end lost 6 bases, the J end lost 3 bases, and 20 bases lay between the germline ends. The CDR3 is CASRWGSRDFYTGELFF. CDR3 DNA: TGTGCCAGTAGATGGGGGTCTAGGGACTTCTACACCGGGGAGCTGTTTTTT.

This chain links TRBV28 with TRBJ1-2; D possibly corresponds to TRBD1 (5 bases). The germline V gene has CDR1 MDHEN and CDR2 SYDVKM. Trimming removed 5 bases at V and 6 bases at J, with 13 bases between. This CDR3 is built from 13 residues. The CDR3 sequence: CASSVGGNDGYTF. CDR3 coding DNA: TGTGCCAGCAGTGTCGGGGGAAACGATGGCTACACCTTC.

This clone was recorded a few times. The chain couples TRBV27 to TRBJ1-6; the match to TRBD1 covers 7 bases. CDR1 is MNHEY, CDR2 SMNVEV, per germline (reference sequence). CDR3 length: 14 residues. V shed 6 bases, J shed 7 bases, and the junction held 6 bases outside the gene matches. This CDR3 reads CASRQQGQNSPLHF. In nucleotides, the CDR3 is TGTGCCAGCAGGCAACAGGGGCAAAATTCACCCCTCCACTTT.

This clone was counted between two and nine times. The CDR3 nucleotides read TGTGCCAGCAGCTTCGACAGGGGACGGACCGGGGAGCTGTTTTTT. This sequence encodes CASSFDRGRTGELFF. The chain combines TRBV7-8 with TRBJ2-2; 8 bases are a match to TRBD1. Trimming cost V 3 bases and J 5 bases; bases outside gene matches: 5. The germline V gene encodes CDR1 SGHVS and CDR2 FQNEAQ. The CDR3 length is 15 residues. Combining the CDR3 with reference TRBV7-8 and TRBJ2-2 gives the whole variable domain GAGVSQSPRYKVAKRGQDVALRCDPISGHVSLFWYQQALGQGPEFLTYFQNEAQLDKSGLPSDRFFAERPEGSVSTLKIQRTQQEDSAVYLCASSFDRGRTGELFFGEGSRLTVL.

The rearrangement uses TRBV7-9 and TRBJ2-7; D is perhaps TRBD2 (6 bases). Trimming pared 1 base from V and 4 bases from J, leaving 11 bases between. Per the germline V gene, CDR1 is SEHNR and CDR2 is FQNEAQ (reference sequence). This CDR3 has 14 residues. CDR3 nucleotides: TGTGCCAGCAGCTTAGGGGCGGGATTGTACGAGCAGTACTTC. This encodes CASSLGAGLYEQYF.

This chain links TRBV28 with TRBJ1-3; D not certain. V shed 6 bases and J shed 3 bases, with 3 bases lying between them. The CDR3 has 11 amino acids. Germline V gene sequence: CDR1 MDHEN, CDR2 SYDVKM. In nucleotides, the CDR3 is TGTGCCAGCAGCCGTGGAAACACCATATATTTT. This translates into CASSRGNTIYF.

V and J are TRBV6-5 and TRBJ1-2; possibly TRBD1 for D (5 bases). Germline assignment: CDR1 MNHEY and CDR2 SVGAGI. V was cut by 9 bases and J by 3 bases, with 17 bases left in between. The CDR3 spans 14 residues. CDR3 in amino acids: CARGEDPIDYGYTF. The CDR3 DNA reads TGTGCCAGAGGGGAGGACCCGATAGACTATGGCTACACCTTC.

The genes are TRBV13 and TRBJ2-1; 9 bases are a match to TRBD1. Trimming took 5 bases from V and 5 from J; bases not matched to a gene: 7. Germline V gives CDR1 PRHDT, CDR2 FYEKMQ (reference sequence). The CDR3 spans 15 residues. CDR3 loop: CASSGTGRKDNEQFF. The CDR3 bases are TGTGCCAGCAGCGGGACAGGGAGGAAGGACAATGAGCAGTTCTTC.

This rearrangement joins TRBV5-8 to TRBJ2-1; the match to TRBD2 covers 15 bases. The V and J ends lost 4 bases and 9 bases, in that order; junction bases with no gene match: 5. Germline assignment: CDR1 SGHTS and CDR2 YDEGEE. The length of the CDR3 is 15 residues. The DNA for the CDR3 is TGTGCCAGCAGCCGGACTAGCGGGAGGGCCCGTGAGCAGTTCTTC. Translated, it gives CASSRTSGRAREQFF.